This T cell receptor (beta chain) was observed in a study of cytomegalovirus exposure and HLA in healthy donors. The CDR3 length is 14 residues. The germline V gene encodes CDR1 SGHTA and CDR2 FQGTGA. V dropped 2 bases and J dropped 5; count of bases not matched to a gene: 3. Study results and caveats: A later analysis appeared to link common viral pathogens to several of the most significant clusters.

Of note for this clone: The target antigen is unknown.

A multiplex PCR was run with 60 Vbeta primers and 13 Jbeta primers. Repertoires were generated with immunoSEQ multiplex PCR, while TCRdb's copy carries only in-frame clones and drops some. The repertoire has approximately 160,000 clones, about 76% of them found once; the top ten carry less than 9%. The sequence derives from a male donor in good health and CMV-seropositive. The chain joins TRBV7-3 to TRBJ2-5, with TRBD2 matching 9 bases. The sample taken for sequencing was PBMCs. The DNA of the CDR3 is TGTGCCAGCAGCTTAGCGGGGGGGCGGGAGACCCAGTACTTC. This encodes CASSLAGGRETQYF. The full variable domain, rest sourced from reference TRBV7-3 and TRBJ2-5, is GAGVSQTPSNKVTEKGKYVELRCDPISGHTALYWYRQSLGQGPEFLIYFQGTGAADDSGLPNDRFFAVRPEGSVSTLKIQRTERGDSAVYLCASSLAGGRETQYFGPGTRLLVL.